A single sample gave rise to the 14 T cell receptor beta chains below, sequenced in a study of shared T cell receptors in the human thymus. Data came from immunoSEQ multiplex PCR; TCRdb stores just in-frame clones and leaves some out. Of hundreds of thousands of clones listed, 80% to 90% are singletons. The same data also went into a second study, on human thymus T cells.

The sample was thymocytes. The receptors here all came from a boy younger than two with a congenital heart defect.

This chain links TRBV4-3 with TRBJ2-1; 7 nucleotides agree with TRBD2. Germline lookup yields CDR1 LGHNA and CDR2 YSLEER. With V trimmed by 4 bases and J by 8 bases, 23 bases remained unmatched. The CDR3 has 19 amino acids. CDR3 bases: TGCGCCAGCAGCCCCGAGATTGAATTTTTTGCCGGGGGGTGGGATGAGCAGTTCTTC. It encodes CASSPEIEFFAGGWDEQFF.

V is TRBV29-1 and J is TRBJ2-3; D uncertain. Per germline, CDR1 SQVTM and CDR2 ANQGSEA. The CDR3 has 12 amino acids. Between the trimmed V and J ends, which lost 5 bases and 2 bases, there was a span of 8 bases. CDR3 amino acids: CSVPLPTDTQYF. The CDR3 region has the DNA TGCAGCGTTCCCCTTCCCACAGATACGCAGTATTTT.

CDR3 loop: CASSLEASRRVFSYEQYF. DNA of the CDR3: TGTGCCAGCAGCTTGGAAGCGTCCCGGCGGGTTTTCTCCTACGAGCAGTACTTC. This chain joins TRBV7-2 and TRBJ2-7; a weak D match, TRBD2 (5 bases). The germline gives CDR1 SGHTA, CDR2 FQGNSA. The CDR3 length is 18 residues. Trimming stripped 3 bases from V and 0 bases from J, with 21 bases between.

The chain joins TRBV5-1 to TRBJ1-1; D gene uncertain. This CDR3 region has 14 residues. V lost 2 bases and J 2 bases, leaving 10 bases between the germline ends. Germline CDR1 SGHRS, CDR2 YFSETQ. CDR3 in amino acids: CASSLGEGNTEAFF. CDR3 DNA sequence: TGCGCCAGCAGCTTAGGAGAGGGTAACACTGAAGCTTTCTTT.

This clone was recorded once. The V gene is TRBV12-5, the J gene TRBJ1-3; possible D gene TRBD1, 5 bases. With 0 bases removed from V and 4 bases from J, the gap between germline ends came to 13 bases. Germline CDR1 reads LGHNT; CDR2 reads FRNRAP. The CDR3 consists of 16 residues. The CDR3 loop is CASGLVRRVGGNTIYF. CDR3 in DNA: TGTGCTAGTGGTTTGGTACGCAGGGTGGGAGGAAACACCATATATTTT.

In DNA, the CDR3 is TGTGCCAGCAGCCAAATTCGACTAGCGGGAGATTACGGGGAGCTGTTTTTT. Amino acids: CASSQIRLAGDYGELFF. This chain uses TRBV14 with TRBJ2-2, with 12 positions matching TRBD2. CDR3 size: 17 residues. The ends lost 2 bases at V and 7 bases at J; junction bases unmatched: 8. Germline CDR1 reads SGHDN; CDR2 reads FVKESK.

V and J are TRBV29-1 and TRBJ1-1; 7 bases are a match to TRBD1. This CDR3 has 16 residues. The germline CDR1 and CDR2 sequences are SQVTM and ANQGSEA. Trimming took 3 bases from V and 5 from J; bases not matched to a gene: 15. The CDR3 bases are TGCAGCGTTGAGTCCAGGGGGTCGGGGTGGAGTACTGAAGCTTTCTTT. The encoded protein is CSVESRGSGWSTEAFF. Supplemented by reference TRBV29-1 and TRBJ1-1, the full variable domain reads SAVISQKPSRDICQRGTSLTIQCQVDSQVTMMFWYRQQPGQSLTLIATANQGSEATYESGFVIDKFPISRPNLTFSTLTVSNMSPEDSSIYLCSVESRGSGWSTEAFFGQGTRLTVV.

J is TRBJ1-4 and V is TRBV28, with a possible D match to TRBD1 (6 bases). V was trimmed by 7 bases and J by 0 bases, leaving 18 bases between them. CDR3 length: 17 residues. Germline lookup yields CDR1 MDHEN and CDR2 SYDVKM. CDR3 sequence: CASISSGGPPTNEKLFF. The CDR3, as DNA: TGTGCCAGCATATCTTCGGGGGGCCCTCCAACTAATGAAAAACTGTTTTTT.

The rearrangement links TRBV5-4 to TRBJ2-1; 12 nucleotides match TRBD2. Trimming removed 4 bases from V and 1 base from J; junction bases left unmatched: 9. Germline lookup yields CDR1 SGHNT and CDR2 YYREEE (reference sequence). This CDR3 is built from 18 residues. The CDR3 bases are TGTGCCAGCAGCACAATGGGACTAGCGGGCGTATCCTACAATGAGCAGTTCTTC. As protein: CASSTMGLAGVSYNEQFF.

This chain links TRBV7-2 with TRBJ2-7; D gene ambiguous. Germline CDR1 reads SGHTA; CDR2 reads FQGNSA. There are 14 residues in the CDR3. The ends were cut back, 2 bases at V and 2 bases at J, with 10 bases in the middle. CDR3 protein: CASSLMGPPYEQYF. The CDR3 DNA reads TGTGCCAGCAGCTTAATGGGCCCCCCCTACGAGCAGTACTTC.

V and J are TRBV15 and TRBJ2-3; 7 bases align to TRBD1. V lost 1 base to trimming and J lost 2 bases; unmatched junction nucleotides: 3. Germline assignment: CDR1 LNHNV and CDR2 YYDKDF (reference sequence). This CDR3 comprises 15 residues. CDR3 nucleotide sequence: TGTGCCACCAGCAGAGGGGACAGAGACACAGATACGCAGTATTTT. Encoded protein: CATSRGDRDTDTQYF.

The chain carries TRBV5-1 and TRBJ2-1, with 8 bases identical to TRBD1. The CDR3 covers 16 residues. The trim removed 3 bases at V and 3 bases at J, leaving 8 bases unmatched. Per the germline V gene, CDR1 is SGHRS and CDR2 is YFSETQ. The CDR3: CASSSKDRDFYNEQFF. The CDR3 coding sequence is TGCGCCAGCAGCTCGAAGGACAGGGATTTCTACAATGAGCAGTTCTTC.

The chain carries TRBV2 and TRBJ1-1; a possible D gene is TRBD1 (6 bases). CDR3 size: 15 residues. The germline V and J ends were trimmed by 4 bases and 6 bases, with 18 bases remaining between them. Per germline, CDR1 SNHLY and CDR2 FYNNEI. The CDR3 reads CASSGPRGWSAEAFF. The CDR3 coding sequence is TGTGCCAGCAGTGGCCCCAGGGGTTGGAGCGCTGAAGCTTTCTTT.

The table lists this clone with a few counts. J is TRBJ2-1 and V is TRBV4-3; 13 bases match TRBD2. This CDR3 is 17 amino acids long. CDR1 and CDR2 (germline): LGHNA, YSLEER. V lost 1 base to trimming and J lost 5 bases; unmatched junction nucleotides: 5. In DNA, the CDR3 is TGCGCCAGCAGCCAAGCGACTAGCGGGGGGCTTAACAATGAGCAGTTCTTC. Translated, it gives CASSQATSGGLNNEQFF.